This TCR beta chain was retrieved from a study of T cell responses to AZD1222 COVID-19 vaccine. Study in general: Second-dose schedules of about 4 or about 12 weeks were combined.

Unmatched junction bases numbered 10, after V lost 6 bases and J lost 4 bases. The CDR3 loop spans 15 amino acids. Looked up from germline, CDR1 is LNHDA and CDR2 is SQIVND (reference sequence). In regard to this clone: The antigen remains unidentified.

Generated by immunoSEQ multiplex PCR, the TCRdb table keeps only in-frame clones and is missing some. This table holds some 150,000 clones, about nine tenths found once. Study observations and caveats: Repertoires were obtained solely post-peak T cell response.

Sequencing was performed on peripheral blood, taken on day 0 of AZD1222 vaccination. The source is an adult in good health. This chain uses TRBV19 with TRBJ2-3, with 7 bases lining up with TRBD2. CDR3 amino acids: CASSGRWARADTQYF. CDR3 in DNA: TGTGCCAGTAGCGGGAGGTGGGCGCGCGCAGATACGCAGTATTTT.